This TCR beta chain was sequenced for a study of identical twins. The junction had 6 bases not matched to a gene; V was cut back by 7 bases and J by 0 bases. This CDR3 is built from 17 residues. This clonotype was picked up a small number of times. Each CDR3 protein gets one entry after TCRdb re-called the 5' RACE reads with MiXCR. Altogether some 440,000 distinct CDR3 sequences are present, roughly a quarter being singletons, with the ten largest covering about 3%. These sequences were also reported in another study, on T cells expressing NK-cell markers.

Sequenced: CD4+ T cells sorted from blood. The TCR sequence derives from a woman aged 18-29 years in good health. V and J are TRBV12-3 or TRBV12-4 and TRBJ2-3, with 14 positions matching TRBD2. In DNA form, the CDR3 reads TGTGCCAGCATTAAGGGACTAGCGGGGGCAAGCACAGATACGCAGTATTTT. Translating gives CASIKGLAGASTDTQYF.